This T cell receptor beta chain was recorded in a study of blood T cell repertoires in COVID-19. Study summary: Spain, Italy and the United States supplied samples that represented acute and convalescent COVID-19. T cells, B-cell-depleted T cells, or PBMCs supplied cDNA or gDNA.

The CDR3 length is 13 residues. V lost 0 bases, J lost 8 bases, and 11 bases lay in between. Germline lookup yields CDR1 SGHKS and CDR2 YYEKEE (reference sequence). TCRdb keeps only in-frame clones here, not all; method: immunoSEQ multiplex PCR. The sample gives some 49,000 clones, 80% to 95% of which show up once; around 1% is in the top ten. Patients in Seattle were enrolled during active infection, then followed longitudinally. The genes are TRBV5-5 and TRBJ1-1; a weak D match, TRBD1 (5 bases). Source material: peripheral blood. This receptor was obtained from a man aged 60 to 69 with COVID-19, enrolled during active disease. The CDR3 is CASSLEKTAEAFF. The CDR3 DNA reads TGTGCCAGCAGCTTGGAAAAGACAGCCGAAGCTTTCTTT. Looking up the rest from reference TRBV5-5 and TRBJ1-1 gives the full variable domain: DAGVTQSPTHLIKTRGQQVTLRCSPISGHKSVSWYQQVLGQGPQFIFQYYEKEERGRGNFPDRFSARQFPNYSSELNVNALLLGDSALYLCASSLEKTAEAFFGQGTRLTVV.